Reported below is one T cell receptor beta chain. Its target is not known. The CDR3 runs to 15 residues. Looked up from germline, CDR1 is SGHRS and CDR2 is YFSETQ. V was pared by 0 bases and J by 0 bases, with 9 bases between. Clones were read by immunoSEQ multiplex PCR, and TCRdb kept only the in-frame ones, dropping some. The sample lists about 52,000 clones; 78% were seen once. The sample is drawn from a study of memory CD4+ T cells and cytomegalovirus serostatus. Study-wide background: Healthy Belgian adult donors included roughly nine CMV-positive and 24 CMV-negative people.

Single viable CD3+CD4+CD8-CD45RO+ cells were sorted as the memory CD4+ T cells. Study observations and caveats: A US-trained random forest predicted CMV serostatus with median AUC around 0.93. The CMV-associated TCR signature appears largely within the CD4+ memory repertoire.

This clonotype was obtained from an adult in good health and CMV-seronegative. This chain uses TRBV5-1 with TRBJ1-2; D is unresolved. The sample consisted of memory CD4+ T cells from blood. CDR3 in DNA: TGCGCCAGCAGCTTGGGAAGTCTAGCTAACTATGGCTACACCTTC. The encoded protein is CASSLGSLANYGYTF.